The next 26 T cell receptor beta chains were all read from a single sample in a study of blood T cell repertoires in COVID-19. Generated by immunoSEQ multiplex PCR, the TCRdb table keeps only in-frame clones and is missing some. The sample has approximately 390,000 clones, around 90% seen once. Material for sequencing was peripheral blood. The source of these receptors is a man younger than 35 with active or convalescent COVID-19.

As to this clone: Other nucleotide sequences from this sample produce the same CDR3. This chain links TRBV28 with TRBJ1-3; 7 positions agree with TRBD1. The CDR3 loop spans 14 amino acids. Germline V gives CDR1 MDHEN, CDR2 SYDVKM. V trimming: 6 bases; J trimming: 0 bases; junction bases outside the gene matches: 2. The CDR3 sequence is CASSAGGSGNTIYF. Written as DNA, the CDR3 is TGTGCCAGCAGCGCAGGGGGCTCTGGAAACACCATATATTTT.

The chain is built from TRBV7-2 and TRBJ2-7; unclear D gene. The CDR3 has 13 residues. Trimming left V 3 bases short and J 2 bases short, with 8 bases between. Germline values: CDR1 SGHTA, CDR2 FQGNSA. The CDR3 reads CASSFSGAYEQYF. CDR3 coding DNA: TGTGCCAGCAGCTTTTCAGGTGCCTACGAGCAGTACTTC.

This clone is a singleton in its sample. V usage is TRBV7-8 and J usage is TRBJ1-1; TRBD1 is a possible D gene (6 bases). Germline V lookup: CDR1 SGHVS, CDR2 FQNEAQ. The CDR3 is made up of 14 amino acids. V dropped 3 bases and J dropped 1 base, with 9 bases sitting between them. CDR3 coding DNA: TGTGCCAGCAGCTTTCAGACAGGGAACACTGAAGCTTTCTTT. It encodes CASSFQTGNTEAFF.

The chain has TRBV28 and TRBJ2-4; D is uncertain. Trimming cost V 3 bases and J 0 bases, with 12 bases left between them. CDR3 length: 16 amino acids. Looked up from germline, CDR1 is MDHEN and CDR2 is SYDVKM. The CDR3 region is CASSLHSNLAKNIQYF. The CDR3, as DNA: TGTGCCAGCAGTTTGCACAGCAATCTAGCCAAAAACATTCAGTACTTC.

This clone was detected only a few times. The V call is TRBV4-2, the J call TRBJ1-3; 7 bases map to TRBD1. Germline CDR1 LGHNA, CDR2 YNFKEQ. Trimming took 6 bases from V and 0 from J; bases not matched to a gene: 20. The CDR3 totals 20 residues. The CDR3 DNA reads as TGTGCCAGCAGTCCAAGAATTTGGCAGGGGGGACTCGACTCTGGAAACACCATATATTTT. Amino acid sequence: CASSPRIWQGGLDSGNTIYF.

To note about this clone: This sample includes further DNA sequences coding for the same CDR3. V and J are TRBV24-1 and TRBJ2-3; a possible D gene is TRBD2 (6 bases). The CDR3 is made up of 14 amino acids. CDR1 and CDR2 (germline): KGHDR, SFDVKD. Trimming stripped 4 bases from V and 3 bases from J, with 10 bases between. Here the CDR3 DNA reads TGTGCCACCAGTGAGGGTGGGGGGACAGATACGCAGTATTTT. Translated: CATSEGGGTDTQYF.

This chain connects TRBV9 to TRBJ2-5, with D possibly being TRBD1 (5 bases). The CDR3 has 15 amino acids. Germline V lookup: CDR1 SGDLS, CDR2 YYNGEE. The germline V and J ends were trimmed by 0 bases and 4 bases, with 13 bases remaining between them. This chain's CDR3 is CASSVGAGRGETQYF. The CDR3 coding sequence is TGTGCCAGCAGCGTAGGTGCAGGGCGCGGAGAGACCCAGTACTTC. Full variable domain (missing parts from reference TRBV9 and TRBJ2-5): DSGVTQTPKHLITATGQRVTLRCSPRSGDLSVYWYQQSLDQGLQFLIQYYNGEERAKGNILERFSAQQFPDLHSELNLSSLELGDSALYFCASSVGAGRGETQYFGPGTRLLVL.

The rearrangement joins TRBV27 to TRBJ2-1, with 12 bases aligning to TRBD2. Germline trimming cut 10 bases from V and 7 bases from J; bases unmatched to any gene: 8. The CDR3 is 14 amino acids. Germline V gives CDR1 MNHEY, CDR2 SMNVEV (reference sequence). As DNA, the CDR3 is TGTGCCACCCGACTAGCGGGAGTGATAAATGAGCAGTTCTTC. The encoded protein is CATRLAGVINEQFF.

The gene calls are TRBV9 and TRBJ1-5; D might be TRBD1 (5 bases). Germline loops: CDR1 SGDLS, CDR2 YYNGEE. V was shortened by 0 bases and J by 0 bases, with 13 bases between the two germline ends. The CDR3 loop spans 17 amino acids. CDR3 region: CASSVVGHLYSNQPQHF. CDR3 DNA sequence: TGTGCCAGCAGCGTAGTCGGACACCTTTATAGCAATCAGCCCCAGCATTTT.

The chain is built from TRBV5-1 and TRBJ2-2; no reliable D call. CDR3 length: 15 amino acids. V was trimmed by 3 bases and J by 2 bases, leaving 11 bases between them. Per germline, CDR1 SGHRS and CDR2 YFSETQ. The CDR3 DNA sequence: TGCGCCAGCAGCTCACTTTCAGGAAACACCGGGGAGCTGTTTTTT. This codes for CASSSLSGNTGELFF.

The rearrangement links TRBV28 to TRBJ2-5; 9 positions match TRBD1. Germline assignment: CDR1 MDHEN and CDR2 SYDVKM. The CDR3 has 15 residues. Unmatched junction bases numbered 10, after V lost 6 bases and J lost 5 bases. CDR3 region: CASRTDRGGLETQYF. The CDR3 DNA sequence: TGTGCCAGCAGGACGGACAGGGGAGGGTTGGAGACCCAGTACTTC. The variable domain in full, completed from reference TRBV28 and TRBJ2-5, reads DVKVTQSSRYLVKRTGEKVFLECVQDMDHENMFWYRQDPGLGLRLIYFSYDVKMKEKGDIPEGYSVSREKKERFSLILESASTNQTSMYLCASRTDRGGLETQYFGPGTRLLVL.

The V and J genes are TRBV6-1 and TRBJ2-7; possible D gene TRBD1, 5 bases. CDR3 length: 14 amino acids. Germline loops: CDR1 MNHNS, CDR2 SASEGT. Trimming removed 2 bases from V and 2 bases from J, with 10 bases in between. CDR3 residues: CASSELETAYEQYF. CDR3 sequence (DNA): TGTGCCAGCAGTGAACTAGAGACAGCCTACGAGCAGTACTTC.

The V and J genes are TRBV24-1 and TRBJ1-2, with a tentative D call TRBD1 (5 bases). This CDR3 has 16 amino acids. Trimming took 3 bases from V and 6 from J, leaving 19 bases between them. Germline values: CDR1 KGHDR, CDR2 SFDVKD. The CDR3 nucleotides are TGTGCCACCAGTGATCCAGCCCTGGGGCGGCAAAATGGCTACACCTTC. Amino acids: CATSDPALGRQNGYTF.

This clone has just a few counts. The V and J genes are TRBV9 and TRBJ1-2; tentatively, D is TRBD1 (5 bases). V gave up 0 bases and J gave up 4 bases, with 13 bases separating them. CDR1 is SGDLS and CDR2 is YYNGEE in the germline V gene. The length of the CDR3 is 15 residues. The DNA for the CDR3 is TGTGCCAGCAGCGTAGAAGGGGCCCCTAGCTATGGCTACACCTTC. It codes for CASSVEGAPSYGYTF.

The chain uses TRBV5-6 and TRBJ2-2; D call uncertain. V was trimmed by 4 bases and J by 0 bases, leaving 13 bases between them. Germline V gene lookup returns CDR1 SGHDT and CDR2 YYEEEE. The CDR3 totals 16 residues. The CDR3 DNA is TGTGCCAGCAGCCCGCTTGAGGATTCGAACACCGGGGAGCTGTTTTTT. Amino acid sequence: CASSPLEDSNTGELFF.

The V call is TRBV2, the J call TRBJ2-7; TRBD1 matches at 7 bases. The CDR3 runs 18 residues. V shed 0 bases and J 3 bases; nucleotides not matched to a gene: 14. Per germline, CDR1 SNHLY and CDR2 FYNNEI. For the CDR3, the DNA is TGTGCCAGCAGTGAAGCGCTTCAGTTTAGGGACAGCGACTACGAGCAGTACTTC. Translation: CASSEALQFRDSDYEQYF.

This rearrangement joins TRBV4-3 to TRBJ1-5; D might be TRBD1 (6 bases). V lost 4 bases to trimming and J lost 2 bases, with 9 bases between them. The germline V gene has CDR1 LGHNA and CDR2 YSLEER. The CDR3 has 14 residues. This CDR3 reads CASSLRQGNQPQHF. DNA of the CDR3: TGCGCCAGCAGCCTCCGACAGGGCAATCAGCCCCAGCATTTT.

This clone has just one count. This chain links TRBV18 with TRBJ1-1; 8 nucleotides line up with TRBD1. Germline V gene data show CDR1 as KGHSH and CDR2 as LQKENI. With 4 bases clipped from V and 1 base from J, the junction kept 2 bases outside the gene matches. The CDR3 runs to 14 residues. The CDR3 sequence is CASSLTGGNTEAFF. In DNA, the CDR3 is TGTGCCAGCTCACTTACAGGGGGGAACACTGAAGCTTTCTTT.

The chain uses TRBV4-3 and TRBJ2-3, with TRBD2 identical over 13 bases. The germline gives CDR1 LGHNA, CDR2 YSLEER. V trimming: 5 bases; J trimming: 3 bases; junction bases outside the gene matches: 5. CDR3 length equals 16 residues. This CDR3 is CASSSRLAGGTDTQYF. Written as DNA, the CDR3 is TGCGCCAGCAGCTCACGACTAGCGGGGGGAACAGATACGCAGTATTTT.

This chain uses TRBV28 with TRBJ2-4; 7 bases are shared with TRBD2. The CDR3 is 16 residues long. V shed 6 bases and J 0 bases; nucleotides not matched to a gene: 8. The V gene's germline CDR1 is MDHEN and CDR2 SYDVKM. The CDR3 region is CASSSGTTLAKNIQYF. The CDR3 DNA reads TGTGCCAGCAGCTCCGGGACTACTTTAGCCAAAAACATTCAGTACTTC.

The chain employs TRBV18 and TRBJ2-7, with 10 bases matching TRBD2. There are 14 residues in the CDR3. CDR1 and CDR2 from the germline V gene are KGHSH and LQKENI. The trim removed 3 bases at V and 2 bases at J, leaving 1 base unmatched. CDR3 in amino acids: CASSPGTSAYEQYF. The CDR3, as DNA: TGTGCCAGCTCACCCGGGACTAGCGCCTACGAGCAGTACTTC.

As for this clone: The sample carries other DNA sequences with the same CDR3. For the CDR3, the DNA is TGTGCCAGTAGTATCGGGACAGACTACGAGCAGTACTTC. Amino acids: CASSIGTDYEQYF. This chain links TRBV19 with TRBJ2-7, with 7 bases matching TRBD1. Germline V gene data show CDR1 as LNHDA and CDR2 as SQIVND (reference sequence). The V and J ends lost 3 bases and 3 bases, in that order; junction bases with no gene match: 2. This CDR3 region has 13 residues.

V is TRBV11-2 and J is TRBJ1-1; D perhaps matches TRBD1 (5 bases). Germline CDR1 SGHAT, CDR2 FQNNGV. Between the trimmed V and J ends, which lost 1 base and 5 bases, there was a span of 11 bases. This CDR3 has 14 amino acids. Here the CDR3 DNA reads TGTGCCAGCAGCTTAGGTTCAGGGTTTACTGAAGCTTTCTTT. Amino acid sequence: CASSLGSGFTEAFF. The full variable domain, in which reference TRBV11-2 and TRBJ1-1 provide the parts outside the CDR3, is EAGVAQSPRYKIIEKRQSVAFWCNPISGHATLYWYQQILGQGPKLLIQFQNNGVVDDSQLPKDRFSAERLKGVDSTLKIQPAKLEDSAVYLCASSLGSGFTEAFFGQGTRLTVV.

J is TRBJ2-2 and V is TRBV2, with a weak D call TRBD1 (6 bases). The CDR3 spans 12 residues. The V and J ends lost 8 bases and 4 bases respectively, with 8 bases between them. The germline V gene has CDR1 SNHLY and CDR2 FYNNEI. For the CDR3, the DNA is TGTGCCAGCTTCAGGGGCACCGGGGAGCTGTTTTTT. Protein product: CASFRGTGELFF.

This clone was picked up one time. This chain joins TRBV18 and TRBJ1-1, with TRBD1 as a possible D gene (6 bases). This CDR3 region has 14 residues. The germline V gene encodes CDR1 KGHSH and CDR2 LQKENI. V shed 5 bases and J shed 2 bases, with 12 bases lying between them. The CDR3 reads CASSAGTSNTEAFF. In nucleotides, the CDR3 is TGTGCCAGCTCAGCCGGGACAAGTAACACTGAAGCTTTCTTT. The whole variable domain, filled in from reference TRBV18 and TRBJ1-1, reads NAGVMQNPRHLVRRRGQEARLRCSPMKGHSHVYWYRQLPEEGLKFMVYLQKENIIDESGMPKERFSAEFPKEGPSILRIQQVVRGDSAAYFCASSAGTSNTEAFFGQGTRLTVV.

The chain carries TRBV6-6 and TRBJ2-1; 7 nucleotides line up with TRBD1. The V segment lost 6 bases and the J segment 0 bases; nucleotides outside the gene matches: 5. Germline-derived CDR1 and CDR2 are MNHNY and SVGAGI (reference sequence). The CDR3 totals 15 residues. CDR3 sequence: CASSPGTVSYNEQFF. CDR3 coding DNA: TGTGCCAGCAGCCCTGGGACAGTCTCCTACAATGAGCAGTTCTTC.